The text below deals with one T cell receptor (beta chain). The data belong to a study of blood T cell repertoires in COVID-19. Looking at the study overall: Some COVID-19 samples were acute and others convalescent; all came from the United States, Italy and Spain.

The germline gives CDR1 SNHLY, CDR2 FYNNEI. The CDR3 length is 15 residues. Losses at the gene ends were 6 bases for V and 3 bases for J; bases not matched to a gene: 4. Sequencing was performed with immunoSEQ multiplex PCR; in TCRdb, only in-frame clones are kept and a portion is missing. The sample has 150,000 to 200,000 clones, approximately 80% seen once. The clonotype originates from a man in his sixties who had been exposed to COVID-19. V is TRBV2 and J is TRBJ2-1; 11 nucleotides match TRBD1. The sample taken for sequencing was PBMCs or T cells enriched from blood (not recorded which). This chain's CDR3 is CASRPGQGGYNEQFF. The CDR3 DNA reads TGTGCCAGCAGGCCGGGACAGGGGGGCTACAATGAGCAGTTCTTC.